These T cell receptor beta chains were read from a single sample in a study of cytomegalovirus exposure and HLA in healthy donors. Assay: immunoSEQ multiplex PCR; the TCRdb copy retains only in-frame clones and omits some. The table lists some 130,000 clones. Sequencing input: PBMCs. All receptors derive from a woman aged 40 to 55 in good health and CMV-seropositive. Each CDR3 is given without its conserved first and last residue.

J | V | CDR3
TRBJ2-1 | TRBV6-6 | ASSPRGTYNEQF
TRBJ1-2 | TRBV6-5 | ASSYRGGGYGYT
TRBJ2-1 | TRBV5-4 | ASSPWREKNEQF
TRBJ2-2 | TRBV7-2 | ASSPNRGWNTGELF
TRBJ2-1 | TRBV10-3 | AVGGVLNNEQF
TRBJ2-5 | TRBV7-2 | ASSFQRGQETQY
TRBJ2-1 | TRBV2 | ASRGGTSGSYNEQF
TRBJ1-4 | TRBV6-1 | ASSGDREVEKLF
TRBJ2-7 | TRBV11-3 | ASSRGQLYEQY
TRBJ1-6 | TRBV7-8 | ASSAPIDNSPLH
TRBJ2-5 | TRBV28 | ASSFRGVRETQY
TRBJ2-1 | TRBV27 | ASRDSGYNEQF
TRBJ2-7 | TRBV4-1 | ASSLGFSYEQY
TRBJ2-3 | TRBV7-2 | ASSLAPSVASSTDTQY
TRBJ2-1 | TRBV28 | ASSLRDTGYNEQF
TRBJ1-1 | TRBV25-1 | ASSRGGTEAF
TRBJ1-3 | TRBV29-1 | SALTGLYGNTIY
TRBJ2-7 | TRBV11-3 | ASSRGPDEQY
TRBJ1-4 | TRBV7-7 | ASSLGRGEKLF
TRBJ1-4 | TRBV6-1 | ASRGTADNEKLF
TRBJ2-7 | TRBV5-1 | ASSLAPRGLWTGAYEQY
TRBJ2-5 | TRBV5-1 | ASSYGQGQETQY
TRBJ1-1 | TRBV7-3 | ASSNGQEAF
TRBJ1-5 | TRBV28 | ASSLTGWQPQH
TRBJ2-7 | TRBV5-6 | ASSSRGPTYEQY
NA | TRBV6-1 | ASTSTGDTYEQY
TRBJ2-3 | TRBV6-5 | ASSLKAGSTDTQY
TRBJ2-6 | TRBV18 | ASAVIRTGYFSGANVLT
TRBJ1-1 | TRBV14 | ASSQGNEAF
TRBJ2-7 | TRBV19 | ASTLGQGGTYEQY
TRBJ2-7 | TRBV13 | ASSSRTGTYEQY
TRBJ2-2 | TRBV7-2 | ASSPIAVNTGELF
TRBJ2-5 | TRBV10-3 | AISEGGAQETQY
TRBJ2-3 | TRBV29-1 | SVEKVRGPDTQY
TRBJ1-3 | TRBV9 | ASSETTALGNTIY
TRBJ1-1 | TRBV21-1 | ASSKVYRRFMNTEAF
TRBJ1-1 | TRBV6-5 | ASRHRGTGTEAF
TRBJ2-1 | TRBV11-2 | ASSLLAGGGNNEQF
TRBJ1-1 | TRBV6-6 | ASARQGADTEAF
TRBJ2-1 | TRBV5-1 | ASSPRGLAGGDSYNEQF
TRBJ2-2 | TRBV6-4 | ASSDSIDTGELF
TRBJ1-1 | TRBV28 | ASSLEGNWAEAF
TRBJ2-2 | TRBV4-2 | ASSVRPSATPSTGELF
TRBJ1-2 | TRBV10-3 | AISVEGSGGYT
TRBJ1-1 | TRBV6-6 | ASSPGQGAGNTEAF
TRBJ2-7 | TRBV7-9 | ASSLVGQGGEQY
TRBJ1-3 | TRBV6-1 | ASTPPGSGNTIY
TRBJ1-1 | TRBV27 | ASTTGRNTEAF
TRBJ1-1 | TRBV30 | ALEGWYDTEAF
TRBJ2-3 | TRBV29-1 | SVEGWRAGDTDTQY
TRBJ2-1 | TRBV27 | ASSLFVGTRKDGQF
TRBJ2-2 | TRBV4-3 | ASSPEPPQGTNTGELF
TRBJ2-1 | TRBV7-3 | ASSSGGTHNEQF
TRBJ2-3 | TRBV7-9 | ASSSIEGGSDTQY
TRBJ2-5 | TRBV29-1 | SVDAGAGETQY